The 17 T cell receptor beta chains given below trace back to one sample, sequenced in a study of T cell responses to AZD1222 COVID-19 vaccine. Sequencing was performed with immunoSEQ multiplex PCR; in TCRdb, only in-frame clones are kept and a portion is missing. This sample yields 110,000 or so clones, of which around 90% are seen a single time; roughly 13% belongs to the top ten. Here the sequenced sample was peripheral blood, taken on day 0 of MenACWY control vaccination. The receptors derive from an adult in good health.

The chain joins TRBV6-5 to TRBJ1-2; the D gene is possibly TRBD1 (5 bases). Germline assignment: CDR1 MNHEY and CDR2 SVGAGI. Trimming removed 6 bases from V and 8 bases from J, with 19 bases in between. This CDR3 comprises 14 residues. The CDR3 DNA is TGTGCCAGCAGAGAGGGGACGAGACGTAGCGGCTACACCTTC. Translated: CASREGTRRSGYTF.

This chain links TRBV7-2 with TRBJ1-3, with D unclear. The CDR3 spans 16 residues. Germline V gene lookup returns CDR1 SGHTA and CDR2 FQGNSA. V was pared by 1 base and J by 0 bases, with 10 bases between. The CDR3 DNA reads as TGTGCCAGCAGCTTAGGACGAGGAGGCTCTGGAAACACCATATATTTT. Translating it yields CASSLGRGGSGNTIYF.

The V gene is TRBV7-9, the J gene TRBJ2-3; no definite D call. CDR1 and CDR2 (germline): SEHNR, FQNEAQ (reference sequence). The CDR3 has 13 amino acids. Trimming cost V 5 bases and J 4 bases, with 10 bases left between them. The CDR3 sequence is CASSLVRSDTQYF. For the CDR3, the DNA is TGTGCCAGCAGCCTCGTAAGGTCAGATACGCAGTATTTT.

The chain is built from TRBV11-3 and TRBJ2-2; no definite D call. V was shortened by 1 base and J by 7 bases, with 4 bases between the two germline ends. Germline V lookup: CDR1 SGHNT, CDR2 YENEEA. The CDR3 totals 12 residues. Here the CDR3 DNA reads TGTGCCAGCAGCTTAGTCGACGGGGAGCTGTTTTTT. Protein sequence: CASSLVDGELFF.

The chain carries TRBV28 and TRBJ1-4; TRBD1 might be the D (6 bases). The V gene lost 7 bases and the J gene lost 5 bases, with 20 bases spanning the gap. Germline loops: CDR1 MDHEN, CDR2 SYDVKM. The CDR3 sequence is 16 residues long. CDR3 amino acids: CASTPGGGRGNEKLFF. DNA of the CDR3: TGTGCCAGCACTCCTGGCGGTGGCAGGGGCAATGAAAAACTGTTTTTT. The variable domain in full, completed from reference TRBV28 and TRBJ1-4, reads DVKVTQSSRYLVKRTGEKVFLECVQDMDHENMFWYRQDPGLGLRLIYFSYDVKMKEKGDIPEGYSVSREKKERFSLILESASTNQTSMYLCASTPGGGRGNEKLFFGSGTQLSVL.

The chain couples TRBV11-2 to TRBJ1-1; D is unclear. This CDR3 spans 11 amino acids. The V gene's germline CDR1 is SGHAT and CDR2 FQNNGV. Trimming removed 3 bases at V and 10 bases at J, with 9 bases between. As DNA, the CDR3 is TGTGCCAGCAGCTTGGAGGGTGGAGCTTTCTTT. Translated: CASSLEGGAFF.

The genes are TRBV28 and TRBJ1-6; D is uncertain. This CDR3 comprises 14 residues. Germline lookup yields CDR1 MDHEN and CDR2 SYDVKM. V was clipped by 3 bases and J by 9 bases, with 12 bases between them. The CDR3: CASSLEEGVSPLHF. CDR3 in DNA: TGTGCCAGCAGTTTGGAGGAGGGAGTTTCACCCCTCCACTTT.

The chain links TRBV7-9 to TRBJ1-1; D gene unclear. This CDR3 region has 13 residues. Trimming shortened V by 2 bases and J by 0 bases, and 4 bases separated the two germline ends. Germline values: CDR1 SEHNR, CDR2 FQNEAQ (reference sequence). The CDR3 DNA reads as TGTGCCAGCAGCTTAAGCATGAACACTGAAGCTTTCTTT. Its protein is CASSLSMNTEAFF.

The J gene is TRBJ2-1, the V gene TRBV19; D uncertain. This CDR3 contains 15 residues. Trimming stripped 6 bases from V and 5 bases from J, with 17 bases between. Germline loops: CDR1 LNHDA, CDR2 SQIVND (reference sequence). The CDR3: CASRKGRHYNNEQFF. CDR3 DNA sequence: TGTGCCAGTAGGAAGGGCAGGCATTATAACAATGAGCAGTTCTTC.

V gene TRBV25-1 combines with J gene TRBJ1-5; D gene ambiguous. CDR1 is MGHDK and CDR2 is SYGVNS in the germline V gene. Trimming removed 9 bases from V and 0 bases from J, with 15 bases in between. The CDR3 has 15 residues. CDR3 protein: CASPKAPYSNQPQHF. The CDR3 DNA reads TGTGCCAGTCCTAAGGCCCCCTATAGCAATCAGCCCCAGCATTTT.

The chain has TRBV28 and TRBJ2-3; D might be TRBD2 (7 bases). Germline CDR1 and CDR2: MDHEN and SYDVKM. This CDR3 is built from 17 residues. Trimming removed 4 bases at V and 4 bases at J, with 21 bases between. Written as DNA, the CDR3 is TGTGCCAGCAGTTCCTACCCCGGGGGGCAGAGGTCAGATACGCAGTATTTT. It specifies CASSSYPGGQRSDTQYF.

This rearrangement joins TRBV19 to TRBJ1-2, with D possibly matching TRBD1 (6 bases). The CDR3 sequence is 15 residues long. Trimming cost V 6 bases and J 4 bases, with 18 bases left between them. The germline CDR1 and CDR2 sequences are LNHDA and SQIVND (reference sequence). CDR3 nucleotides: TGTGCCAGTAGACCTCCAGGGACACCAGCCTATGGCTACACCTTC. Its translation is CASRPPGTPAYGYTF.

The gene calls are TRBV5-8 and TRBJ2-6; TRBD1 matches 8 bases. CDR1 and CDR2 from the germline V gene are SGHTS and YDEGEE. V was pared by 4 bases and J by 4 bases, with 10 bases of the junction left unmatched. This CDR3 is 17 amino acids long. The CDR3 sequence: CASSLDRDSSGANVLTF. CDR3 sequence (DNA): TGTGCCAGCAGCCTGGACAGGGATAGCTCCGGGGCCAACGTCCTGACTTTC.

J is TRBJ1-2 and V is TRBV29-1; 11 bases align to TRBD1. J gave up 8 bases and V 6 bases, and 5 bases lay outside the gene matches. Germline CDR1 is SQVTM and CDR2 is ANQGSEA. The CDR3 is 12 amino acids. The chain's CDR3 is CSVVDRGQGYTF. The CDR3, as DNA: TGCAGCGTCGTGGACAGGGGGCAAGGCTACACCTTC.

The chain is built from TRBV9 and TRBJ1-5; D not certain. The CDR3 runs 14 residues. The germline V gene encodes CDR1 SGDLS and CDR2 YYNGEE. Trimming cost V 10 bases and J 2 bases, with 16 bases left between them. DNA of the CDR3: TGTGCCGCAAGACCCCAAATGGGCAATCAGCCCCAGCATTTT. Translated, it gives CAARPQMGNQPQHF.

This chain connects TRBV9 to TRBJ1-3; D is perhaps TRBD1 (6 bases). V lost 0 bases to trimming and J lost 4 bases, with 8 bases between them. This CDR3 has 14 residues. Germline CDR1 is SGDLS and CDR2 is YYNGEE. CDR3 sequence (DNA): TGTGCCAGCAGCGTAGTGGACAGAGGAAACACCATATATTTT. Its protein is CASSVVDRGNTIYF.

The rearrangement links TRBV5-1 to TRBJ2-1; 10 nucleotides align to TRBD2. V lost 4 bases, J lost 3 bases, and 4 bases stayed unmatched. Germline V gene sequence: CDR1 SGHRS, CDR2 YFSETQ. This CDR3 has 15 residues. For the CDR3, the DNA is TGCGCCAGCAGCATGACTAGCGGGCTCTACAATGAGCAGTTCTTC. Protein: CASSMTSGLYNEQFF.